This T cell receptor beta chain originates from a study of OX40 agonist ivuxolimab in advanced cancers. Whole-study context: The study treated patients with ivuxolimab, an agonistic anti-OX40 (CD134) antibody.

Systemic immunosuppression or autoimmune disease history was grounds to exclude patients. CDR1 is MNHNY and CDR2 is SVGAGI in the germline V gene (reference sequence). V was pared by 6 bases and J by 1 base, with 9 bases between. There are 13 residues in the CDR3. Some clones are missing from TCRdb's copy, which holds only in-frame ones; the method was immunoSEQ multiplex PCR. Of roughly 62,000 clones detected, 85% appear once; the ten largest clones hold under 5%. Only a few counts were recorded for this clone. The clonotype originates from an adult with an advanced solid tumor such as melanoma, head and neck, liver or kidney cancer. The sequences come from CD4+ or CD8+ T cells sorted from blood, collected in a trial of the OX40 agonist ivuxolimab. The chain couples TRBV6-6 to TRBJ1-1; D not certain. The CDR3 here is CASRITENTEAFF. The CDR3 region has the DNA TGTGCCAGCAGGATAACTGAGAACACTGAAGCTTTCTTT.